One TCR beta chain is described in this entry. Its antigen remains unidentified. The source of the sample is a study of identical twins. Study observations and caveats: Abundant beta clonotypes from cord blood had fewer insertions, unlike memory repertoires, which showed none.

Through template switching, a universal primer site was introduced, and the cDNA contained unique molecular identifiers. Via MiXCR, TCRdb re-called the 5' RACE reads, giving one row per CDR3 protein. The sample consists of about 1.7 million distinct CDR3 sequences, roughly a third of them appearing once. The source of this sequence is a newborn girl in good health. Material for sequencing was cord blood.

The CDR3 DNA reads as TGTGCCAGCAGTACCCTCGGGACTAGCTACCACGAGCAGTACTTC. Translated, it gives CASSTLGTSYHEQYF. The rearrangement joins TRBV28 to TRBJ2-7, with TRBD2 matching over 9 bases. Germline V gene sequence: CDR1 MDHEN, CDR2 SYDVKM. CDR3 size: 15 residues. V gave up 5 bases and J gave up 5 bases; unmatched junction bases: 10.